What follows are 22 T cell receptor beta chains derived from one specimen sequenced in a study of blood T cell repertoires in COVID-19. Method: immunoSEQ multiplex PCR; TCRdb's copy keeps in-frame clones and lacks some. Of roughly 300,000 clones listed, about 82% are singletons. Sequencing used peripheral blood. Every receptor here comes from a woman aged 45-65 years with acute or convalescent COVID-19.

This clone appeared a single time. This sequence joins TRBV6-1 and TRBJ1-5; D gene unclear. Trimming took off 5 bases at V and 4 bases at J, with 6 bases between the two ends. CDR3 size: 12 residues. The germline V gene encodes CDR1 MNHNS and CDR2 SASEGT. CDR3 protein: CASSPNNQPQHF. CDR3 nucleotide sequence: TGTGCCAGCAGTCCTAATAATCAGCCCCAGCATTTT.

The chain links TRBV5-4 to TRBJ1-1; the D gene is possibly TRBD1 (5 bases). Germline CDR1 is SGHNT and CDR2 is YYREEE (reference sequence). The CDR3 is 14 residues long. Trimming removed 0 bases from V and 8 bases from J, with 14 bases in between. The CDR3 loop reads CASSLVGQGTEAFF. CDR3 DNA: TGTGCCAGCAGCTTGGTGGGGCAGGGTACGGAAGCTTTCTTT.

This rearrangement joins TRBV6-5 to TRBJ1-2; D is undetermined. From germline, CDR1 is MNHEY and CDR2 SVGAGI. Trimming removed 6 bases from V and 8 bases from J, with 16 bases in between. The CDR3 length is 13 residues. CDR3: CASRPGKPGGYTF. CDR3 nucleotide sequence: TGTGCCAGCAGACCCGGGAAACCGGGAGGCTACACCTTC.

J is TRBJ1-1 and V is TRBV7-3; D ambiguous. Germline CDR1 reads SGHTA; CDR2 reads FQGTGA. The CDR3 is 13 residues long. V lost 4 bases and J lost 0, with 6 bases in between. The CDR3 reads CASSSRMNTEAFF. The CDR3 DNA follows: TGTGCCAGCAGCTCGCGAATGAACACTGAAGCTTTCTTT.

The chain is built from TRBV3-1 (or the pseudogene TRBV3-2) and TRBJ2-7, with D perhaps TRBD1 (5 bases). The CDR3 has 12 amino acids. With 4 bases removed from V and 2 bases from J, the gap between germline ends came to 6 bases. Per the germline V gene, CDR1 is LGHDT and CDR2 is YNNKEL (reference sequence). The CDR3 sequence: CASSPDTYEQYF. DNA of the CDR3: TGTGCCAGCAGCCCGGACACCTACGAGCAGTACTTC.

The CDR3 DNA reads TGTGCCAGCAGCATGACTAGCGGGAGTGGAACCGGGGAGCTGTTTTTT. Its protein is CASSMTSGSGTGELFF. The rearrangement links TRBV6-6 to TRBJ2-2; 12 positions agree with TRBD2. Germline trimming cut 6 bases from V and 5 bases from J; bases unmatched to any gene: 7. The CDR3 length is 16 residues. From germline, CDR1 is MNHNY and CDR2 SVGAGI (reference sequence).

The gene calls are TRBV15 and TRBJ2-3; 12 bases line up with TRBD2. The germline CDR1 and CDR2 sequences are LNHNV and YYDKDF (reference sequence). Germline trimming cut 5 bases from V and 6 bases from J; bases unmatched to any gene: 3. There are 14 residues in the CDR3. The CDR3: CATSVGLAGDTQYF. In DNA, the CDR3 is TGTGCCACCAGCGTGGGACTAGCGGGTGATACGCAGTATTTT.

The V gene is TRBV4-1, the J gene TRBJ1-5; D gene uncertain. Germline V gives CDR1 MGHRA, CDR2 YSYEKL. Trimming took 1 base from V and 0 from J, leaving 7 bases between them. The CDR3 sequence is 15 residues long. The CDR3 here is CASSQARDSNQPQHF. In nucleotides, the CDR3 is TGCGCCAGCAGCCAAGCGAGAGATAGCAATCAGCCCCAGCATTTT.

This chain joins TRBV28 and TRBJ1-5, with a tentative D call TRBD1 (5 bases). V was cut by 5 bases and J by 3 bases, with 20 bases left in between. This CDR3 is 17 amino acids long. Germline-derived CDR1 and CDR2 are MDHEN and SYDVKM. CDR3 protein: CASSPGTGGYTNQPQHF. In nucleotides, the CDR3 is TGTGCCAGCAGTCCTGGGACGGGAGGATATACCAATCAGCCCCAGCATTTT.

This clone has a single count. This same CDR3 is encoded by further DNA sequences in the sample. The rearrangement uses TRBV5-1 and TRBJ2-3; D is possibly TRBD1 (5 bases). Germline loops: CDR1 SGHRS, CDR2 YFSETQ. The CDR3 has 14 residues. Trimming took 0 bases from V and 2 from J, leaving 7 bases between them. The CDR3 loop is CASSLGTNTDTQYF. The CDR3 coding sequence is TGCGCCAGCAGCTTGGGGACAAACACAGATACGCAGTATTTT.

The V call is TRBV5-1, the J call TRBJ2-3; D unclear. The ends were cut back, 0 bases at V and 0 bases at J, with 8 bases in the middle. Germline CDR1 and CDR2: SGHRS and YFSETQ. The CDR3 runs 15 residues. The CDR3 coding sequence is TGCGCCAGCAGCTTGGACAGCCCCAGCACAGATACGCAGTATTTT. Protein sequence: CASSLDSPSTDTQYF.

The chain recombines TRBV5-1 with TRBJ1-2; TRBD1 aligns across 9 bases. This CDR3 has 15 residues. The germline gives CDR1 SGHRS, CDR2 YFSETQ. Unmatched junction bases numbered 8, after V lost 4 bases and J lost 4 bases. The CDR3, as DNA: TGCGCCAGCAGCCGAACGACAGGGGGAGCCTATGGCTACACCTTC. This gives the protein CASSRTTGGAYGYTF.

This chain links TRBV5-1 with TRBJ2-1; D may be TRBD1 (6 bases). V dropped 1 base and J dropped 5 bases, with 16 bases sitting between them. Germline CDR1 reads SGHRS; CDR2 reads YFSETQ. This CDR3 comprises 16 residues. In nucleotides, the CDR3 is TGCGCCAGCAGCTTGACAGGGTCCGCGATAGACAATGAGCAGTTCTTC. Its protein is CASSLTGSAIDNEQFF.

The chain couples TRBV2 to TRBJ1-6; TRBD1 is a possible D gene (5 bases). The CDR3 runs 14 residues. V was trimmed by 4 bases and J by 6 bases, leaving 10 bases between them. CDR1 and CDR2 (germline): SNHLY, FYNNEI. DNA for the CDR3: TGTGCCAGCAGTGCAAGGGGTGGTAATTCACCCCTCCACTTT. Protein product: CASSARGGNSPLHF.

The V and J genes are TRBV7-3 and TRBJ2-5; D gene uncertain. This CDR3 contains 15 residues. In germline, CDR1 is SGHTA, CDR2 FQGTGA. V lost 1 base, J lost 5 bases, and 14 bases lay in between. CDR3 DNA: TGTGCCAGCAGCTTAAATACTGGGTTGGGCGAGACCCAGTACTTC. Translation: CASSLNTGLGETQYF.

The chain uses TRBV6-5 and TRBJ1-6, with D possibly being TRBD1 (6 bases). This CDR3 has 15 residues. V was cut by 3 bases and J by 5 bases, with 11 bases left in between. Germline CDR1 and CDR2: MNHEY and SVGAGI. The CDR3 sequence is CASSYGGADNSPLHF. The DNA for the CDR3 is TGTGCCAGCAGTTATGGGGGGGCGGATAATTCACCCCTCCACTTT.

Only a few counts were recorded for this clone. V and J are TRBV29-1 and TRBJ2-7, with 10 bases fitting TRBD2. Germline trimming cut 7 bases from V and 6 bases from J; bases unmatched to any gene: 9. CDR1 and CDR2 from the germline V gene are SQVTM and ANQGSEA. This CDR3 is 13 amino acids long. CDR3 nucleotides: TGCAGCGGCGGGGGAGCGGGAGGGACCGAGCAGTACTTC. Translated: CSGGGAGGTEQYF.

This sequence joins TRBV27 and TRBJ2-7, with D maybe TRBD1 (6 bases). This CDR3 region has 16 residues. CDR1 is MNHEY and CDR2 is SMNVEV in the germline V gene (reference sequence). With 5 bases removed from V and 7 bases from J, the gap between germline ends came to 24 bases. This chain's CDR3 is CASSPAARRGTGEQYF. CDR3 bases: TGTGCCAGCAGTCCTGCGGCCCGCAGGGGAACGGGTGAGCAGTACTTC.

In DNA, the CDR3 is TGTGCCACCAGCAGAGATCGGCGGGGGAGCTACGAGCAGTACTTC. Translated, it gives CATSRDRRGSYEQYF. The chain joins TRBV15 to TRBJ2-7, with 7 bases identical to TRBD2. J gave up 3 bases and V 0 bases, and 5 bases lay outside the gene matches. CDR3 length: 15 residues. CDR1 is LNHNV, CDR2 YYDKDF, per germline (reference sequence).

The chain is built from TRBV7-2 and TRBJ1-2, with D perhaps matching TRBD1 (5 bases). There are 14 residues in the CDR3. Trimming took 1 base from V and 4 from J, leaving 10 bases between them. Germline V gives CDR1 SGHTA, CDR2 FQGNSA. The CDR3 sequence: CASSLEDIVYGYTF. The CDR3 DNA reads TGTGCCAGCAGCTTAGAGGACATTGTCTATGGCTACACCTTC. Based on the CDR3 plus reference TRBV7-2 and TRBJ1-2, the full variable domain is GAGVSQSPSNKVTEKGKDVELRCDPISGHTALYWYRQSLGQGLEFLIYFQGNSAPDKSGLPSDRFSAERTGGSVSTLTIQRTQQEDSAVYLCASSLEDIVYGYTFGSGTRLTVV.

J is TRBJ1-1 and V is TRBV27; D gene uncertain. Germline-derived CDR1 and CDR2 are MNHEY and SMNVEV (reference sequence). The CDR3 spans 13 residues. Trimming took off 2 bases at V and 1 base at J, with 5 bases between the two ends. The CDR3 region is CASSLEQNTEAFF. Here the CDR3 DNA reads TGTGCCAGCAGTTTAGAACAGAACACTGAAGCTTTCTTT.

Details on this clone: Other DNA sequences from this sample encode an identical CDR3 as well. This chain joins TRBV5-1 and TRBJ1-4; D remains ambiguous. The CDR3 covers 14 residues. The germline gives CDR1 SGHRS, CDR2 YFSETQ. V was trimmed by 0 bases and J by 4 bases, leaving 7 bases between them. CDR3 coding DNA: TGCGCCAGCAGCTTGGGGCAGGTTAATGAAAAACTGTTTTTT. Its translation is CASSLGQVNEKLFF.